The 28 T cell receptor beta chains in this list originate from one sample, sequenced in a study of beta chain features in type 1 diabetes. What was sequenced were expressed TCRB transcripts, since all of the isolated RNA had been reverse transcribed. Some clones are missing from TCRdb's copy, which holds only in-frame ones; the method was immunoSEQ multiplex PCR. The sample includes fewer than 650,000 clones, around 16% of them seen just once. The sample taken for sequencing was naive CD4+ T cells from blood. These receptors came from a man between 18 and 35 years old in good health.

This clone was detected a few times. The V gene is TRBV11-3, the J gene TRBJ2-1; 9 nucleotides align to TRBD2. The CDR3 length is 16 residues. Germline lookup yields CDR1 SGHNT and CDR2 YENEEA. J lost 3 bases, V lost 4 bases, and 7 bases had no gene match. CDR3 coding DNA: TGTGCCAGCAGCTCCCGGGGGCGGGAGGGCTACAATGAGCAGTTCTTC. It encodes CASSSRGREGYNEQFF.

This clone has a single count. The chain couples TRBV19 to TRBJ1-1, with 9 positions matching TRBD1. Looked up from germline, CDR1 is LNHDA and CDR2 is SQIVND (reference sequence). The CDR3 runs 15 residues. Trimming took 3 bases from V and 1 from J; bases not matched to a gene: 3. For the CDR3, the DNA is TGTGCCAGTAGTATGGGGACAGGGACGAACACTGAAGCTTTCTTT. Encoded protein: CASSMGTGTNTEAFF. The whole variable domain, remainder taken from reference TRBV19 and TRBJ1-1, is DGGITQSPKYLFRKEGQNVTLSCEQNLNHDAMYWYRQDPGQGLRLIYYSQIVNDFQKGDIAEGYSVSREKKESFPLTVTSAQKNPTAFYLCASSMGTGTNTEAFFGQGTRLTVV.

The rearrangement links TRBV5-1 to TRBJ2-3, with no clear D. V lost 2 bases and J lost 0, with 4 bases in between. CDR1 is SGHRS and CDR2 is YFSETQ in the germline V gene. This CDR3 has 13 amino acids. The CDR3 reads CASSFGSTDTQYF. As DNA, the CDR3 is TGCGCCAGCAGCTTCGGTAGCACAGATACGCAGTATTTT.

This clone was detected a few times. This chain connects TRBV5-6 to TRBJ2-4; D unresolved. V lost 0 bases and J lost 8, with 12 bases in between. Germline CDR1 SGHDT, CDR2 YYEEEE. The CDR3 runs 14 residues. CDR3 coding DNA: TGTGCCAGCAGCTTGGTGCATTTAAAAGACATTCAGTACTTC. Residues: CASSLVHLKDIQYF.

This clone turned up a few times. J is TRBJ1-2 and V is TRBV6-6; no firm D call. CDR1 and CDR2 from the germline V gene are MNHNY and SVGAGI (reference sequence). V lost 5 bases and J 5 bases, leaving 9 bases between the germline ends. The CDR3 sequence is 12 residues long. The CDR3 here is CASSREMYGYTF. CDR3 DNA: TGTGCCAGCAGTAGAGAAATGTATGGCTACACCTTC.

The rearrangement uses TRBV29-1 and TRBJ2-5; D might be TRBD1 (6 bases). The end of the DNA fits TRBJ2-7 better, so the J call may be wrong. This CDR3 is built from 14 residues. Per the germline V gene, CDR1 is SQVTM and CDR2 is ANQGSEA. The CDR3 DNA reads TGCAGCGTTCGTGAACTCGCTTACAGGGACGAGCAGTACTTC. It specifies CSVRELAYRDEQYF.

The J gene is TRBJ1-2, the V gene TRBV29-1; 8 nucleotides agree with TRBD1. V was pared by 4 bases and J by 2 bases, with 9 bases of the junction left unmatched. The CDR3 runs to 15 residues. Germline-derived CDR1 and CDR2 are SQVTM and ANQGSEA. CDR3 residues: CSVAAGGLRNYGYTF. In DNA form, the CDR3 reads TGCAGCGTTGCGGCAGGGGGCCTCCGCAACTATGGCTACACCTTC. Variable domain in full (rest from reference TRBV29-1 and TRBJ1-2): SAVISQKPSRDICQRGTSLTIQCQVDSQVTMMFWYRQQPGQSLTLIATANQGSEATYESGFVIDKFPISRPNLTFSTLTVSNMSPEDSSIYLCSVAAGGLRNYGYTFGSGTRLTVV.

The rearrangement joins TRBV5-1 to TRBJ1-3; 7 bases map to TRBD1. CDR1 SGHRS and CDR2 YFSETQ come from the germline V gene. Trimming cost V 4 bases and J 4 bases; bases outside gene matches: 5. The CDR3 runs 14 residues. The CDR3 DNA follows: TGCGCCAGCAGCCCGCGGACAGGAGGAAACACCATATATTTT. Protein sequence: CASSPRTGGNTIYF.

Only a few counts were recorded for this clone. The junction departs from the called germline gene at one end, perhaps through a read error. The V call is TRBV29-1, the J call TRBJ1-2; D might be TRBD1 (5 bases). The CDR3 totals 11 residues. The germline V gene has CDR1 SQVTM and CDR2 ANQGSEA. Here the CDR3 DNA reads TGCAGCGTTCGACCAGGGAATTCCGGGGCCTTC. Its protein product is CSVRPGNSGAF.

The chain recombines TRBV18 with TRBJ1-2; TRBD1 aligns across 10 bases. V lost 6 bases and J lost 2; bases outside the gene matches: 6. The CDR3 has 15 residues. Per germline, CDR1 KGHSH and CDR2 LQKENI. The chain's CDR3 is CASSESTGGNYGYTF. The CDR3 DNA is TGTGCCAGCTCCGAGTCGACAGGGGGCAACTATGGCTACACCTTC.

This clone was counted only a few times. The chain employs TRBV30 and TRBJ1-1; 7 nucleotides line up with TRBD1. With V trimmed by 2 bases and J by 6 bases, 6 bases remained unmatched. Germline V gene lookup returns CDR1 GTSNPN and CDR2 SVGIG (reference sequence). The CDR3 totals 13 residues. The DNA of the CDR3 is TGTGCCTGGAGTCGACAGGGCACGGCTGAAGCTTTCTTT. Protein: CAWSRQGTAEAFF.

The chain employs TRBV4-3 and TRBJ1-5; D gene uncertain. CDR1 and CDR2 from the germline V gene are LGHNA and YSLEER. V was shortened by 1 base and J by 3 bases, with 10 bases between the two germline ends. The CDR3 is 15 amino acids. For the CDR3, the DNA is TGCGCCAGCAGCCAAGGTTATGGGTACAATCAGCCCCAGCATTTT. It codes for CASSQGYGYNQPQHF.

This clone was recorded a few times. The gene calls are TRBV9 and TRBJ2-7; possible D gene TRBD1, 5 bases. The germline V and J ends were trimmed by 6 bases and 3 bases, with 19 bases remaining between them. CDR1 and CDR2 from the germline V gene are SGDLS and YYNGEE. The CDR3 length is 15 residues. The CDR3 spells CASNRQGDGIYEQYF. CDR3 nucleotides: TGTGCCAGCAACAGGCAGGGCGACGGCATCTACGAGCAGTACTTC.

This clone came up a few times. This sequence joins TRBV9 and TRBJ2-1; weak D call: TRBD2 (5 bases). The germline CDR1 and CDR2 sequences are SGDLS and YYNGEE. CDR3 length equals 15 residues. Trimming pared 3 bases from V and 4 bases from J, leaving 14 bases between. The CDR3 is CASSAQYGMYNEQFF. The CDR3 DNA follows: TGTGCCAGCAGCGCCCAGTACGGGATGTACAATGAGCAGTTCTTC.

There are a few counts of this clone. This sequence joins TRBV27 and TRBJ1-4; TRBD1 aligns across 8 bases. The CDR3 contains 15 residues. CDR1 and CDR2 (germline): MNHEY, SMNVEV (reference sequence). The ends lost 4 bases at V and 8 bases at J; junction bases unmatched: 9. DNA for the CDR3: TGTGCCAGCAGTTCCCCCACAGGGGGTTGGGAAAAACTGTTTTTT. As protein: CASSSPTGGWEKLFF.

The chain joins TRBV27 to TRBJ2-7, with 13 bases lining up with TRBD2. Germline loops: CDR1 MNHEY, CDR2 SMNVEV (reference sequence). The CDR3 extends over 18 amino acids. The J segment lost 0 bases and the V segment lost 6 bases, leaving 11 bases of the junction unmatched. CDR3 in amino acids: CASSWAGTSGASSYEQYF. Here the CDR3 DNA reads TGTGCCAGCAGCTGGGCAGGGACTAGCGGGGCGAGCTCCTACGAGCAGTACTTC.

The genes are TRBV5-6 and TRBJ2-7, with 9 positions matching TRBD1. Germline V gene sequence: CDR1 SGHDT, CDR2 YYEEEE. The CDR3 loop spans 15 amino acids. V lost 2 bases and J lost 1; bases outside the gene matches: 4. The chain's CDR3 is CASSLVGQGSYEQYF. The CDR3 DNA is TGTGCCAGCAGCTTAGTAGGACAGGGGTCCTACGAGCAGTACTTC.

The chain employs TRBV7-9 and TRBJ2-7, with D possibly TRBD2 on 5 matching bases. Germline-derived CDR1 and CDR2 are SEHNR and FQNEAQ (reference sequence). The CDR3 sequence is 13 residues long. Deletions cut 1 base from V and 1 base from J, with 5 bases between. DNA for the CDR3: TGTGCCAGCAGCTTAGTAGCGTCCTACGAGCAGTACTTC. Translated, it gives CASSLVASYEQYF.

This clone has ten or more counts. The rearrangement joins TRBV23-1 to TRBJ1-2; D uncertain. TRBV23-1 falls under the ORF class, with uncertain function. CDR3 size: 14 residues. V lost 2 bases, J lost 5 bases, and 12 bases lay in between. Here the CDR3 reads CASSQSPWTYGYTF. DNA for the CDR3: TGCGCCAGCAGTCAAAGTCCCTGGACTTATGGCTACACCTTC.

The V gene is TRBV2, the J gene TRBJ1-6, with D maybe TRBD1 (6 bases). The CDR3 runs 15 residues. Germline CDR1 reads SNHLY; CDR2 reads FYNNEI. V was clipped by 4 bases and J by 10 bases, with 17 bases between them. The CDR3 is CASSGAGGAGSPLHF. The CDR3 DNA reads TGTGCCAGCAGTGGGGCCGGGGGCGCAGGGTCACCCCTCCACTTT.

The chain combines TRBV30 with TRBJ2-7, with TRBD1 identical over 7 bases. Germline V gene sequence: CDR1 GTSNPN, CDR2 SVGIG (reference sequence). The CDR3 has 14 residues. J was trimmed by 2 bases and V by 1 base; bases with no gene match: 5. CDR3 in DNA: TGTGCCTGGAGTGGGGATACAGGGGCCTACGAGCAGTACTTC. Translating gives CAWSGDTGAYEQYF.

The chain carries TRBV30 and TRBJ1-2; 8 bases fit TRBD1. The germline V gene encodes CDR1 GTSNPN and CDR2 SVGIG (reference sequence). J was trimmed by 4 bases and V by 2 bases; bases with no gene match: 6. The CDR3 sequence is 14 residues long. CDR3 DNA: TGTGCCTGGAGTTACCGGGACAGGATCTATGGCTACACCTTC. The encoded protein is CAWSYRDRIYGYTF.

This chain links TRBV7-3 with TRBJ1-6; 8 bases line up with TRBD1. Losses at the gene ends were 6 bases for V and 10 bases for J; bases not matched to a gene: 8. The CDR3 totals 14 residues. Germline values: CDR1 SGHTA, CDR2 FQGTGA. CDR3 protein: CASSLDRVNSPLHF. The CDR3, as DNA: TGTGCCAGCAGTTTGGACAGGGTCAACTCACCCCTCCACTTT.

In this sample, this clone turned up a few times. The genes are TRBV10-3 and TRBJ2-5, with D perhaps matching TRBD1 (6 bases). The CDR3 length is 13 residues. Trimming took 6 bases from V and 5 from J, leaving 13 bases between them. CDR1 ENHRY and CDR2 SYGVKD come from the germline V gene. Here the CDR3 DNA reads TGTGCCATCAGACAGGGCCCTTCGGAGACCCAGTACTTC. It is translated as CAIRQGPSETQYF.

This clone was seen more than once but under ten times. V and J are TRBV5-4 and TRBJ2-5, with D possibly TRBD2 on 6 matching bases. The CDR3 is made up of 16 amino acids. Germline-derived CDR1 and CDR2 are SGHNT and YYREEE (reference sequence). V was pared by 0 bases and J by 2 bases, with 14 bases between. The CDR3 DNA is TGTGCCAGCAGCTTGGGGGCGGGAAGGGGACAAGAGACCCAGTACTTC. Amino acids: CASSLGAGRGQETQYF. The entire variable domain, with the rest obtained from reference TRBV5-4 and TRBJ2-5, is as follows: ETGVTQSPTHLIKTRGQQVTLRCSSQSGHNTVSWYQQALGQGPQFIFQYYREEENGRGNFPPRFSGLQFPNYSSELNVNALELDDSALYLCASSLGAGRGQETQYFGPGTRLLVL.

Of note for this clone: A read error may account for a junction end that differs from germline. V usage is TRBV28 and J usage is TRBJ1-4; D unresolved. Germline assignment: CDR1 MDHEN and CDR2 SYDVKM. This CDR3 spans 11 amino acids. The CDR3 nucleotides read TGTGCCAGCAGTTTTTTCCCCCTTGTGGTTTTT. It encodes CASSFFPLVVF.

The chain employs TRBV20-1 and TRBJ1-1, with D tentatively TRBD1 (5 bases). Between the trimmed V and J ends, which lost 3 bases and 7 bases, there was a span of 9 bases. This CDR3 has 11 amino acids. Germline V gene sequence: CDR1 DFQATT, CDR2 SNEGSKA (reference sequence). CDR3 sequence (DNA): TGCAGTGCTAGCCAGGGATTTGAAGCTTTCTTT. Protein sequence: CSASQGFEAFF.

This clone was recorded a few times. The chain is built from TRBV28 and TRBJ1-3; D unresolved. V lost 5 bases to trimming and J lost 4 bases, with 18 bases between them. Germline V CDR1 and CDR2: MDHEN, SYDVKM. This CDR3 comprises 16 residues. CDR3 residues: CASSASPRLSGNTIYF. CDR3 sequence (DNA): TGTGCCAGCAGTGCCTCCCCTCGGCTCTCCGGAAACACCATATATTTT.